This T cell receptor beta chain was recovered during a study of T cell repertoires in cytomegalovirus infection. Study as a whole: Matching HLA type, along with CMV infection, was indicated by public TCR beta signatures.

The CDR3 totals 16 residues. Trimming took 6 bases from V and 0 from J, leaving 15 bases between them. CDR1 is DFQATT, CDR2 SNEGSKA, per germline (reference sequence). Broader study findings: CMV-specific HLA-C-restricted TCR beta clonotypes dominated the ex vivo response. Identification of carriers of CMV plus the relevant HLA was performed using cumulative public TCR beta family frequency.

TCRdb recomputed calls from the reads with MiXCR, one row per CDR3 protein. The sample has more than 500,000 distinct CDR3 sequences, about 15% seen once. This clonotype was observed a few times. Antigen specificity is unknown. The chain joins TRBV20-1 to TRBJ1-6, with D possibly TRBD1 on 6 matching bases. This sequence was found in a human donor in good health (CMV status not recorded). Some clones in this sample may be carry-over from other donors' samples. Input material: CD8+ T cells from PBMCs. In DNA form, the CDR3 reads TGCAGTGCAACTGACAGGCAAAGCTCCTATAATTCACCCCTCCACTTT. This sequence encodes CSATDRQSSYNSPLHF.